The T cell receptor beta chain under discussion was sequenced for a study of blood T cell repertoires in COVID-19. For the study at large: Samples came from the United States, Italy and Spain, spanning acute and convalescent COVID-19. The cDNA or gDNA used as material had been derived from T cells, B-cell-depleted T cells, or PBMCs.

How the authors handled the data: Estimates of nucleated cell counts were drawn from the amplification of reference gene primers. Produced via immunoSEQ multiplex PCR; TCRdb's table is partial and in-frame only. The V and J calls and clone size come from that table; D and trimming were worked out from the DNA. The sample has 75,000 to 100,000 clones; around 88% are singletons. This CDR3 has 14 amino acids. Germline V gene data show CDR1 as MDHEN and CDR2 as SYDVKM. V dropped 6 bases and J dropped 7; count of bases not matched to a gene: 11. The TCR comes from an older man with acute or convalescent COVID-19. Source material: peripheral blood. The genes are TRBV28 and TRBJ1-2; 7 bases are a match to TRBD1. DNA of the CDR3: TGTGCCAGCAGCTCGGGGACAGCGGCTATTGGCTACACCTTC. Its translation is CASSSGTAAIGYTF.